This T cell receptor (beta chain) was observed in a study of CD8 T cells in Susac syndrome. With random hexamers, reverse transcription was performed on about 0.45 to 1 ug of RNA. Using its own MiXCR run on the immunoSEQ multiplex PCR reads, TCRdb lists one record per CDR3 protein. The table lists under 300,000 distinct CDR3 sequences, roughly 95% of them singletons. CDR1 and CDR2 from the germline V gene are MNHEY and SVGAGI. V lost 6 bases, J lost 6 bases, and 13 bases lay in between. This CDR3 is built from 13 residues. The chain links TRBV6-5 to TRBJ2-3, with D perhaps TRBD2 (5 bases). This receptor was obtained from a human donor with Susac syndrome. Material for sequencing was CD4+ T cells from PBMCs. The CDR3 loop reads CASRRVSWDTQYF. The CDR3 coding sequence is TGTGCCAGCAGGAGGGTCTCGTGGGATACGCAGTATTTT.